The clone carrying this T cell receptor beta chain was seen at least ten times. This specimen belongs to a study of blood T cell repertoires in COVID-19. CDR1 is MDHEN and CDR2 is SYDVKM in the germline V gene. The junction had 5 bases not matched to a gene; V was cut back by 5 bases and J by 8 bases. The CDR3 spans 14 residues. Original processing notes: Amplification from reference gene primers served as the basis for estimated nucleated cell counts. This table comes from immunoSEQ multiplex PCR, and its TCRdb copy is limited to in-frame clones, with some not included. The V and J calls and clone size are taken from that table; D and trimming were inferred from the DNA. The data hold a few hundred thousand clones, with about 86% observed a single time.

The sequence was obtained from an elderly man with acute or convalescent COVID-19. The sample comprised peripheral blood. The rearrangement joins TRBV28 to TRBJ1-4; 10 bases match TRBD1. Written as DNA, the CDR3 is TGTGCCAGCAGTCGACAGGGGGCGGGAGAAAAACTGTTTTTT. The encoded protein is CASSRQGAGEKLFF.